The 4 T cell receptor beta chains in this list originate from one sample, sequenced in a study of blood T cell repertoires in COVID-19. Some clones are missing from TCRdb's copy, which holds only in-frame ones; the method was immunoSEQ multiplex PCR. The profile shows about 190,000 clones, about 84% of them singletons. The sample taken for sequencing was PBMCs or T cells enriched from blood (not recorded which). Receptors were obtained from a woman aged 25 to 39 who had recovered from COVID-19.

This clone showed up just a few times. The chain couples TRBV7-8 to TRBJ2-7; 7 positions match TRBD1. Germline V lookup: CDR1 SGHVS, CDR2 FQNEAQ. CDR3 size: 15 residues. J lost 7 bases, V lost 5 bases, and 14 bases had no gene match. The DNA of the CDR3 is TGTGCCAGCAGCCTTTCAGGGACAGCTCAGAGGGAGCAGTACTTC. Residues: CASSLSGTAQREQYF.

The chain couples TRBV18 to TRBJ2-1, with a tentative D call TRBD2 (5 bases). CDR1 and CDR2 from the germline V gene are KGHSH and LQKENI. The CDR3 extends over 13 amino acids. The ends were cut back, 2 bases at V and 7 bases at J, with 9 bases in the middle. The chain's CDR3 is CASSPGSLNEQFF. CDR3 sequence (DNA): TGTGCCAGCTCACCAGGGAGTTTGAATGAGCAGTTCTTC.

This clone was found a few times. This sequence joins TRBV7-2 and TRBJ2-1; possible D gene TRBD2, 5 bases. Per germline, CDR1 SGHTA and CDR2 FQGNSA. V was pared by 6 bases and J by 0 bases, with 18 bases between. This CDR3 spans 17 amino acids. In nucleotides, the CDR3 is TGTGCCAGCAGGGGCAGCGGAGCGCTCCACTCCTACAATGAGCAGTTCTTC. Amino acid sequence: CASRGSGALHSYNEQFF.

This clone has only one observation. The gene calls are TRBV6-5 and TRBJ2-7, with 8 bases identical to TRBD1. The CDR3 has 14 residues. J was trimmed by 2 bases and V by 7 bases; bases with no gene match: 7. Germline V gene sequence: CDR1 MNHEY, CDR2 SVGAGI. The CDR3 here is CASTSGTGTYEQYF. The CDR3, as DNA: TGTGCCAGCACCTCCGGGACAGGAACCTACGAGCAGTACTTC.